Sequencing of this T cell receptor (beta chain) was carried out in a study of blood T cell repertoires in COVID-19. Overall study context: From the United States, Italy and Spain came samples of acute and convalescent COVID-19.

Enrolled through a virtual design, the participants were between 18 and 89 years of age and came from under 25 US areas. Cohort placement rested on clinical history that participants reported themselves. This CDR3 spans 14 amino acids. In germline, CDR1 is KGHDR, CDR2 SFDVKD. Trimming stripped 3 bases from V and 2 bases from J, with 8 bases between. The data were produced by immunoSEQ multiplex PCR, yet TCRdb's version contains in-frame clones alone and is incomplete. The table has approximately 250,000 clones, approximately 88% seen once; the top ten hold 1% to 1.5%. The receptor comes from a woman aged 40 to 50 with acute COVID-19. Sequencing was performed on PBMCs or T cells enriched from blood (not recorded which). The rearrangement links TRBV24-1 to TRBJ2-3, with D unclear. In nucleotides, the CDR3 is TGTGCCACCAGTGATGCGGTCAACACAGATACGCAGTATTTT. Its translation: CATSDAVNTDTQYF.